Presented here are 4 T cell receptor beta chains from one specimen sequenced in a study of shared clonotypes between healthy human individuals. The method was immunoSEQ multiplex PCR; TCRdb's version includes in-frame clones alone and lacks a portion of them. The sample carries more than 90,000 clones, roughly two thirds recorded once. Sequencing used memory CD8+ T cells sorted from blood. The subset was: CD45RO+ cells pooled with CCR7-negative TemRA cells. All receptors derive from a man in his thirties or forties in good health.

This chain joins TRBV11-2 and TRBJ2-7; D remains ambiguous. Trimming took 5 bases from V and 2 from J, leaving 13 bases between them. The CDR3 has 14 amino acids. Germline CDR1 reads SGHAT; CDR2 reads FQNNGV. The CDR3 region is CASSPAPGPYEQYF. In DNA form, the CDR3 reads TGTGCCAGCAGCCCAGCCCCGGGTCCCTACGAGCAGTACTTC.

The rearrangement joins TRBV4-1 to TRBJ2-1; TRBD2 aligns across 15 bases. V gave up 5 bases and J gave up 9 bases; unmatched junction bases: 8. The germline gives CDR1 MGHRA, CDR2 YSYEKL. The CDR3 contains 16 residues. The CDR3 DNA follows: TGCGCCAGCAGCTCCGGACTAGCGGGAGGGTGGGGTGAGCAGTTCTTC. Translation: CASSSGLAGGWGEQFF.

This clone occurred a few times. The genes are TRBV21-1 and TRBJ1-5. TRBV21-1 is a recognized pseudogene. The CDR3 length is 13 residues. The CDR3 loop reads CATRPYPNQPQHF. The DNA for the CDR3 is TGTGCCACCAGGCCTTACCCGAATCAGCCCCAGCATTTT.

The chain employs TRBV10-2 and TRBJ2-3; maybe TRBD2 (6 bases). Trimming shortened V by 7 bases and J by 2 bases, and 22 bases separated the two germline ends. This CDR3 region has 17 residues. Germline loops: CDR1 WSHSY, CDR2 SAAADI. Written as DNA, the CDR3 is TGCGCCAGCAAACTCCCCGGGTGGGGGAGGCCCACAGATACGCAGTATTTT. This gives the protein CASKLPGWGRPTDTQYF.